These 3 T cell receptor beta chains were all obtained from the same sample, sequenced in a study of T cells in Graves' hyperthyroidism and ophthalmopathy. RNA transcripts served as the template for amplifying TCR beta CDR3 regions. Carried out on the TCR CDR3, a first-round RT-PCR used the HTBI primer set. Via MiXCR, TCRdb re-called the multiplex PCR reads, giving one row per CDR3 protein. The sample has under 450,000 distinct CDR3 sequences, roughly 14% seen once; the top ten hold less than 25%. The material sequenced was blood. The receptor source for this set is a man aged 25 to 45 with Graves' hyperthyroidism that later progressed to Graves' ophthalmopathy.

This clonotype was counted ten times or more. The genes are TRBV12-3 or TRBV12-4 and TRBJ2-1; 7 nucleotides agree with TRBD1. This CDR3 has 13 amino acids. J lost 8 bases, V lost 8 bases, and 9 bases had no gene match. The DNA of the CDR3 is TGTGCCAGCGGCCCGACAGGGTCCGATGAGCAGTTCTTC. It encodes CASGPTGSDEQFF.

Ten or more counts support this clonotype. The J gene is TRBJ2-1, the V gene TRBV10-3; 10 bases are shared with TRBD2. The CDR3 has 15 amino acids. Germline trimming cut 4 bases from V and 10 bases from J; bases unmatched to any gene: 10. Germline CDR1 ENHRY, CDR2 SYGVKD. DNA of the CDR3: TGTGCCATCAGTGTGGGACTAGCGTCTACAATGGAGCAGTTCTTC. It translates to CAISVGLASTMEQFF.

This clonotype has only a few counts. The chain carries TRBV20-1 and TRBJ2-4; no definite D call. This CDR3 has 14 amino acids. V was cut by 2 bases and J by 1 base, with 9 bases left in between. Germline CDR1 reads DFQATT; CDR2 reads SNEGSKA (reference sequence). The CDR3 sequence is CSARSGAAKNIQYF. CDR3 bases: TGCAGTGCTAGATCAGGCGCCGCCAAAAACATTCAGTACTTC.